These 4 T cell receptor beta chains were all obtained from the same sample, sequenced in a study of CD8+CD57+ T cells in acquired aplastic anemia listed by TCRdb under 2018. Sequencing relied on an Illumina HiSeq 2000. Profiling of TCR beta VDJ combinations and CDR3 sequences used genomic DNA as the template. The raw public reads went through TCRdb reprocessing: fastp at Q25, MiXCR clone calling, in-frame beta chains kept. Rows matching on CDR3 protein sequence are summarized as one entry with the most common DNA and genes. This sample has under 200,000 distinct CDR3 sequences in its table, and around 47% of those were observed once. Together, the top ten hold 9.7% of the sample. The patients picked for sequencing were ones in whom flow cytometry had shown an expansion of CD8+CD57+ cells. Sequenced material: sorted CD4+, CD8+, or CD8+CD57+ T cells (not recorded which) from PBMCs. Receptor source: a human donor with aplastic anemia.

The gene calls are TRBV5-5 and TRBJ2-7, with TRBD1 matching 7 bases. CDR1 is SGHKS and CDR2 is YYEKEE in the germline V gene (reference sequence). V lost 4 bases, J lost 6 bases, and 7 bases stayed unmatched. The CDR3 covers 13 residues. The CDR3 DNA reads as TGTGCCAGCAGCCCCTCGACAGGGCCCGAGCAGTACTTC. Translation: CASSPSTGPEQYF.

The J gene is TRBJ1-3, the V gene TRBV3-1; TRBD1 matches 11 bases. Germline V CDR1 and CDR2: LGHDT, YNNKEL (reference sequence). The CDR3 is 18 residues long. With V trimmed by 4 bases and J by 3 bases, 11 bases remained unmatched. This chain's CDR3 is CASSRYGEGQGDGNTIYF. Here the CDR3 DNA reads TGTGCCAGCAGCCGCTATGGTGAGGGACAGGGGGATGGAAACACCATATATTTT.

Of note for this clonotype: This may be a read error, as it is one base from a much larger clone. The CDR3 here is CASSLNSGSSNEQYF. CDR3 DNA: TGTGCCAGCAGCTTAAATAGCGGGAGTAGTAATGAGCAGTACTTC. J is TRBJ2-7 and V is TRBV7-9; 9 bases match TRBD2. J gave up 7 bases and V 2 bases, and 9 bases lay outside the gene matches. Germline assignment: CDR1 SEHNR and CDR2 FQNEAQ (reference sequence). The CDR3 spans 15 residues. The full variable domain, completed using reference TRBV7-9 and TRBJ2-7, is DTGVSQNPRHKITKRGQNVTFRCDPISEHNRLYWYRQTLGQGPEFLTYFQNEAQLEKSRLLSDRFSAERPKGSFSTLEIQRTEQGDSAMYLCASSLNSGSSNEQYFGPGTRLTVT.

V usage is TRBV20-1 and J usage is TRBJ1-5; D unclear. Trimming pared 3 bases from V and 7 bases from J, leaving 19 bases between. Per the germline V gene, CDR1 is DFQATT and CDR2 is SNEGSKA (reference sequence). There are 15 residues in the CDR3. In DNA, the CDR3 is TGCAGTGCTAGGCTACCGGGAGGGCTGGAGCAGCCCCAGCATTTT. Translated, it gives CSARLPGGLEQPQHF.